The 16 T cell receptor beta chains listed next were all sequenced from one sample in a study of T cells after yellow fever vaccination. TCRdb reprocessed the 5' RACE reads via MiXCR and lists one record per CDR3 protein. The table shows about 240,000 distinct CDR3 sequences, with about 7% occurring only once. The specimen was CD4+ T cells sorted from PBMCs, collected 15 days after the yellow fever booster vaccination. These receptors all stem from a man aged 25-45 years who received the YFV17D yellow fever vaccine.

V and J are TRBV4-3 and TRBJ1-5; D not resolved. Germline V gives CDR1 LGHNA, CDR2 YSLEER. With 1 base removed from V and 6 bases from J, the gap between germline ends came to 7 bases. The CDR3 sequence is 13 residues long. Here the CDR3 reads CASSQGEAQPQHF. CDR3 in DNA: TGCGCCAGCAGCCAAGGAGAAGCTCAGCCCCAGCATTTT.

The V gene is TRBV5-4, the J gene TRBJ2-1; TRBD2 matches 9 bases. After removal of 4 bases from V and 7 bases from J, the junction contained 9 bases not matched to a gene. Looked up from germline, CDR1 is SGHNT and CDR2 is YYREEE (reference sequence). The CDR3 consists of 15 residues. The CDR3 DNA reads TGTGCCAGCAGCCGGGTAGCGGGAGTACGGAATGAGCAGTTCTTC. Translated, it gives CASSRVAGVRNEQFF.

This clonotype was seen repeatedly, ten times or more. DNA of the CDR3: TGTGCCAGCAGCCCTAGCGGGGTACTAGCCAAAAACATTCAGTACTTC. It translates to CASSPSGVLAKNIQYF. The chain employs TRBV7-2 and TRBJ2-4; 9 bases line up with TRBD2. CDR1 SGHTA and CDR2 FQGNSA come from the germline V gene. The CDR3 is 16 amino acids. The J segment lost 0 bases and the V segment lost 5 bases, leaving 5 bases of the junction unmatched.

The chain is built from TRBV24-1 and TRBJ2-2; TRBD2 aligns across 7 bases. The length of the CDR3 is 15 residues. The trim removed 0 bases at V and 6 bases at J, leaving 3 bases unmatched. Germline lookup yields CDR1 KGHDR and CDR2 SFDVKD. The CDR3 bases are TGTGCCACCAGTGATTTGGGGACTAACCCCGGGGAGCTGTTTTTT. Translated, it gives CATSDLGTNPGELFF.

The V gene is TRBV4-2, the J gene TRBJ2-1, with 12 positions matching TRBD2. After removal of 0 bases from V and 13 bases from J, the junction contained 4 bases not matched to a gene. The length of the CDR3 is 14 residues. Germline V gene lookup returns CDR1 LGHNA and CDR2 YNFKEQ. CDR3 amino acids: CASSQELAGGRQFF. For the CDR3, the DNA is TGTGCCAGCAGCCAAGAACTAGCGGGAGGTAGACAGTTCTTC.

V usage is TRBV5-4 and J usage is TRBJ2-7, with 9 bases identical to TRBD2. After removal of 3 bases from V and 6 bases from J, the junction contained 7 bases not matched to a gene. The CDR3 has 14 amino acids. Germline V lookup: CDR1 SGHNT, CDR2 YYREEE (reference sequence). CDR3 DNA: TGTGCCAGCAGCTCCTCCGGGACTAGCTCCGAGCAGTACTTC. As protein: CASSSSGTSSEQYF.

As for this clonotype: Being one base from a much bigger clone, this may be a read error. The chain couples TRBV7-2 to TRBJ2-5; D unresolved. Trimming removed 1 base at V and 5 bases at J, with 17 bases between. The CDR3 runs to 16 residues. Germline V lookup: CDR1 SGHTA, CDR2 FQGNSA. The CDR3 is CASSLGIGSPHETQYF. The CDR3 nucleotides read TGTGCCAGCAGCTTAGGTATAGGTTCCCCCCATGAGACCCAGTACTTC.

The V call is TRBV3-1, the J call TRBJ1-3, with 7 bases lining up with TRBD1. The CDR3 covers 18 residues. From germline, CDR1 is LGHDT and CDR2 YNNKEL (reference sequence). V gave up 2 bases and J gave up 0 bases; unmatched junction bases: 10. Here the CDR3 reads CASSQTGQQSTSGNTIYF. CDR3 bases: TGTGCCAGCAGCCAAACGGGACAGCAAAGTACCTCTGGAAACACCATATATTTT.

At least ten counts were recorded for this clonotype. The genes are TRBV2 and TRBJ2-1; D possibly corresponds to TRBD1 (5 bases). The length of the CDR3 is 16 residues. Germline CDR1 reads SNHLY; CDR2 reads FYNNEI. V gave up 7 bases and J gave up 4 bases, with 20 bases separating them. CDR3 region: CASKEWGDYLYNEQFF. The CDR3 bases are TGTGCCAGCAAGGAATGGGGCGATTATTTGTACAATGAGCAGTTCTTC.

This clonotype was seen ten or more times. DNA of the CDR3: TGTGCCAGCAGTGTCGGCTTCGGACTAGCGTCGACAGATACGCAGTATTTT. Translating it yields CASSVGFGLASTDTQYF. The rearrangement joins TRBV2 to TRBJ2-3, with 9 positions matching TRBD2. The germline gives CDR1 SNHLY, CDR2 FYNNEI. This CDR3 is built from 17 residues. Germline trimming cut 4 bases from V and 3 bases from J; bases unmatched to any gene: 11.

The chain carries TRBV5-1 and TRBJ2-5; D gene ambiguous. Germline V gene lookup returns CDR1 SGHRS and CDR2 YFSETQ. The CDR3 covers 14 residues. The V gene lost 6 bases and the J gene lost 5 bases, with 17 bases spanning the gap. CDR3 sequence (DNA): TGCGCCAGCAAAGAGCCGGCCATTGTGGAGACCCAGTACTTC. It translates to CASKEPAIVETQYF.

V usage is TRBV7-2 and J usage is TRBJ1-6; D gene uncertain. V gave up 5 bases and J gave up 11 bases, with 13 bases separating them. CDR3 length equals 13 residues. From germline, CDR1 is SGHTA and CDR2 FQGNSA. The CDR3 DNA follows: TGTGCCAGCAGCCTCGCCGCGTCGGCACCCCTCCACTTT. Its protein is CASSLAASAPLHF. Full variable domain (missing parts from reference TRBV7-2 and TRBJ1-6): GAGVSQSPSNKVTEKGKDVELRCDPISGHTALYWYRQSLGQGLEFLIYFQGNSAPDKSGLPSDRFSAERTGGSVSTLTIQRTQQEDSAVYLCASSLAASAPLHFGNGTRLTVT.

The chain joins TRBV5-4 to TRBJ2-7; D may match TRBD1 or TRBD2 (7 bases each). The V gene's germline CDR1 is SGHNT and CDR2 YYREEE (reference sequence). The V end was cut by 3 bases, the J end by 0 bases, with 16 bases between. This CDR3 is built from 16 residues. The DNA of the CDR3 is TGTGCCAGCAGCTCAGGGGGGGACCGGGGCTCCTACGAGCAGTACTTC. This gives the protein CASSSGGDRGSYEQYF.

This clonotype was observed a few times. This rearrangement joins TRBV20-1 to TRBJ1-2; 7 nucleotides align to TRBD1. The CDR3 is 12 amino acids. Germline V gives CDR1 DFQATT, CDR2 SNEGSKA (reference sequence). V lost 3 bases to trimming and J lost 7 bases; unmatched junction nucleotides: 5. The CDR3 coding sequence is TGCAGTGCTAGCGGGGGACAGCTTGGCTACACCTTC. It is translated as CSASGGQLGYTF.

In its sample, this clonotype was seen a few times. The V call is TRBV7-9, the J call TRBJ1-4; perhaps TRBD1 as D (5 bases). This CDR3 is 14 amino acids long. The germline gives CDR1 SEHNR, CDR2 FQNEAQ (reference sequence). Trimming removed 3 bases at V and 9 bases at J, with 14 bases between. The CDR3 here is CASSLDTQSKKLFF. CDR3 DNA sequence: TGTGCCAGCAGCTTGGACACGCAGTCTAAAAAACTGTTTTTT.

The chain uses TRBV20-1 and TRBJ2-3; TRBD2 might be the D (6 bases). This CDR3 contains 14 residues. Trimming took 3 bases from V and 2 from J, leaving 12 bases between them. Per the germline V gene, CDR1 is DFQATT and CDR2 is SNEGSKA (reference sequence). The DNA for the CDR3 is TGCAGTGCTAGTAGCGCTAGCGACACAGATACGCAGTATTTT. Translating gives CSASSASDTDTQYF.